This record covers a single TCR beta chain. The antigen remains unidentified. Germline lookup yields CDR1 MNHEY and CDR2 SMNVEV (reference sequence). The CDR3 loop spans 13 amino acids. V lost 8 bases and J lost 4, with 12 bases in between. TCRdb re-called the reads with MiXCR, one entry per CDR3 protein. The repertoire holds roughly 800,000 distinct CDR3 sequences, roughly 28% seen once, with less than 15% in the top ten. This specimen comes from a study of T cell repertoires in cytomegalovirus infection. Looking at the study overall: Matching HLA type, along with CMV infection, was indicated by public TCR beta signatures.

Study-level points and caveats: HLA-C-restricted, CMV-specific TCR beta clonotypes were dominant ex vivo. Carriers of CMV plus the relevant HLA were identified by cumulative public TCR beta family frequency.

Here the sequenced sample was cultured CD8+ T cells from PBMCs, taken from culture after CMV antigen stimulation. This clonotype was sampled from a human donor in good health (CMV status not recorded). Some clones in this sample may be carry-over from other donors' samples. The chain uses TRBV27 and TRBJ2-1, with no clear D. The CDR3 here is CASSFSIYNEQFF. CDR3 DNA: TGTGCCAGCTCCTTTTCAATTTACAATGAGCAGTTCTTC.